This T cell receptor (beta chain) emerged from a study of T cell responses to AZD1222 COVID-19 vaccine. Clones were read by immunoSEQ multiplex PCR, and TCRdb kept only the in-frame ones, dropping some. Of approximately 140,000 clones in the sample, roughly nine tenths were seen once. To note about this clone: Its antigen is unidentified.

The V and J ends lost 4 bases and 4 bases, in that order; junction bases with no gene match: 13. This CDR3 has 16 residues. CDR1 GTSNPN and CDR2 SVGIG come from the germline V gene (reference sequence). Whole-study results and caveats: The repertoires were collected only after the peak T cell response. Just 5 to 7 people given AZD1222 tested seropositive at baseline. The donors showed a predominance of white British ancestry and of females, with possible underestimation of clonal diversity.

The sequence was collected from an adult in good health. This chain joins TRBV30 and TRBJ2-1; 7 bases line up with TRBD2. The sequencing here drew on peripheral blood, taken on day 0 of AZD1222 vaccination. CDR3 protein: CAWNTKRGLTYNEQFF. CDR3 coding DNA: TGTGCCTGGAATACAAAGCGGGGACTAACGTACAATGAGCAGTTCTTC.